This TCR beta chain was identified during a study of T cell responses to AZD1222 COVID-19 vaccine. Study-level results: Females made up more of the donors, who were largely white British, and clonal diversity may have come out too low. Vaccine-related CD4 TCRs covered spike, predominating at 160-218 and 743-854. Repertoire samples came only from after the peak T cell response. Reportedly, close to half of spike-specific TCRs are directed against unmutated variant regions.

Clones were sequenced by immunoSEQ multiplex PCR, and TCRdb holds only the in-frame ones, with some missing. The data hold 110,000 or so clones, with roughly nine tenths observed a single time. From germline, CDR1 is LGHNA and CDR2 YNFKEQ. Trimming took 0 bases from V and 3 from J, leaving 6 bases between them. The CDR3 has 14 amino acids. As regards this clone: The antigen remains undetermined.

The genes are TRBV4-2 and TRBJ2-1; unclear D gene. The sequence was collected from an adult in good health. The sequences come from peripheral blood, collected on day 0 of AZD1222 vaccination. The CDR3 DNA sequence: TGTGCCAGCAGCCAAGACCGCGGCTACAATGAGCAGTTCTTC. This codes for CASSQDRGYNEQFF.